Here is one T cell receptor (beta chain) with its context. The data stem from a study of T cell changes during pregnancy in multiple sclerosis. V lost 4 bases and J 2 bases, leaving 6 bases between the germline ends. The CDR3 extends over 14 amino acids. Germline V gene lookup returns CDR1 SNHLY and CDR2 FYNNEI. Assay used: immunoSEQ multiplex PCR; TCRdb lists only in-frame clones, some missing. The sample lists about 40,000 clones, over 85% occurring once. The input for sequencing was peripheral blood, taken before pregnancy. This receptor was obtained from a female donor with multiple sclerosis, enrolled in a pregnancy study. The chain recombines TRBV2 with TRBJ1-6; D not resolved. CDR3 sequence (DNA): TGTGCCAGCAGTGGGGCGACCTATAATTCACCCCTCCACTTT. Translated, it gives CASSGATYNSPLHF.